The 23 T cell receptor beta chains below come from one sample, sequenced in a study of human T cells and chemical hapten exposure. Time point in this sample: patch test 2, 6 weeks after DPC sensitization. The treatment denotes: therapeutic diphenylcyclopropenone sensitization with weekly scalp DPC. MiXCR was run by TCRdb on the RACE reads, yielding one entry per CDR3 protein. Seen here are about 55,000 distinct CDR3 sequences, around 10% observed once, and the top ten hold over 1.5%. The sequencing here drew on whole blood, taken in connection with sensitization to the hapten diphenylcyclopropenone (DPC). The receptors stem from a woman aged 45-59 years with alopecia areata. Some clones in this sample may be carry-over from other donors' samples.

V and J are TRBV18 and TRBJ1-1; no reliable D call. Per the germline V gene, CDR1 is KGHSH and CDR2 is LQKENI. The length of the CDR3 is 14 residues. V was pared by 6 bases and J by 1 base, with 12 bases between. In DNA, the CDR3 is TGTGCCAGCTCCGACGTCAATCAGAACACTGAAGCTTTCTTT. Translated: CASSDVNQNTEAFF. Based on the CDR3 plus reference TRBV18 and TRBJ1-1, the full variable domain is NAGVMQNPRHLVRRRGQEARLRCSPMKGHSHVYWYRQLPEEGLKFMVYLQKENIIDESGMPKERFSAEFPKEGPSILRIQQVVRGDSAAYFCASSDVNQNTEAFFGQGTRLTVV.

This chain links TRBV7-8 with TRBJ1-6; 9 nucleotides match TRBD1. J gave up 7 bases and V 4 bases, and 8 bases lay outside the gene matches. The length of the CDR3 is 16 residues. Germline lookup yields CDR1 SGHVS and CDR2 FQNEAQ. DNA of the CDR3: TGTGCCAGCAGCTCAGGACAGGGGACGACGAATTCACCCCTCCACTTT. Protein: CASSSGQGTTNSPLHF. The full variable domain, in which reference TRBV7-8 and TRBJ1-6 provide the parts outside the CDR3, is GAGVSQSPRYKVAKRGQDVALRCDPISGHVSLFWYQQALGQGPEFLTYFQNEAQLDKSGLPSDRFFAERPEGSVSTLKIQRTQQEDSAVYLCASSSGQGTTNSPLHFGNGTRLTVT.

This chain connects TRBV7-2 to TRBJ1-6; D is uncertain. Deletions cut 1 base from V and 4 bases from J, with 14 bases between. This CDR3 spans 17 amino acids. In germline, CDR1 is SGHTA, CDR2 FQGNSA. CDR3 nucleotides: TGTGCCAGCAGCTTAGAAGGGATGAGGATTTATAATTCACCCCTCCACTTT. Its translation: CASSLEGMRIYNSPLHF.

The sample holds a few counts of this clonotype. The chain carries TRBV7-6 and TRBJ2-3, with a possible D match to TRBD2 (6 bases). CDR1 and CDR2 (germline): SGHVS, FNYEAQ. This CDR3 comprises 17 residues. The V end was cut by 0 bases, the J end by 2 bases, with 15 bases between. In nucleotides, the CDR3 is TGTGCCAGCAGCTTAGCGCCGGCGGGAACTCCCACAGATACGCAGTATTTT. Translation: CASSLAPAGTPTDTQYF.

The V gene is TRBV5-6, the J gene TRBJ1-5; the D gene is possibly TRBD1 (6 bases). Germline loops: CDR1 SGHDT, CDR2 YYEEEE. Trimming removed 4 bases at V and 2 bases at J, with 19 bases between. This CDR3 is built from 17 residues. The CDR3 is CASSPIQGSARNQPQHF. For the CDR3, the DNA is TGTGCCAGCAGCCCGATCCAGGGGTCCGCTCGCAATCAGCCCCAGCATTTT.

The V and J genes are TRBV6-1 and TRBJ1-2, with TRBD1 matching over 7 bases. The CDR3 totals 13 residues. The germline gives CDR1 MNHNS, CDR2 SASEGT. Trimming cost V 3 bases and J 6 bases; bases outside gene matches: 4. The CDR3 region is CASSETGRDGYTF. Written as DNA, the CDR3 is TGTGCCAGCAGTGAGACAGGGCGTGATGGCTACACCTTC.

This clonotype occurred a few times. The chain has TRBV6-5 and TRBJ2-5, with 10 bases lining up with TRBD1. V was pared by 8 bases and J by 3 bases, with 3 bases of the junction left unmatched. Germline V CDR1 and CDR2: MNHEY, SVGAGI. CDR3 size: 13 residues. CDR3 in DNA: TGTGCCAGCTCGGGACAGGGGAAAGAGACCCAGTACTTC. It encodes CASSGQGKETQYF.

The chain is built from TRBV11-3 and TRBJ2-7, with D perhaps given as TRBD1 or TRBD2 (5 bases each). V lost 5 bases, J lost 1 base, and 9 bases lay in between. This CDR3 is 13 amino acids long. CDR1 is SGHNT, CDR2 YENEEA, per germline. CDR3 region: CASSRGPSYEQYF. Written as DNA, the CDR3 is TGTGCCAGCAGCCGGGGACCTTCCTACGAGCAGTACTTC.

J is TRBJ1-2 and V is TRBV4-1; D unclear. Deletions cut 0 bases from V and 6 bases from J, with 11 bases between. This CDR3 has 14 residues. Germline CDR1 and CDR2: MGHRA and YSYEKL. The CDR3 DNA reads TGCGCCAGCAGCCAAGAGGAGATAGGGCATGGCTACACCTTC. Translating it yields CASSQEEIGHGYTF.

This clonotype was observed a few times. The V and J genes are TRBV27 and TRBJ1-3, with D tentatively TRBD1 (5 bases). Germline assignment: CDR1 MNHEY and CDR2 SMNVEV (reference sequence). CDR3 length: 14 residues. V was cut by 4 bases and J by 0 bases, with 7 bases left in between. CDR3 region: CASSYRSSGNTIYF. The CDR3 region has the DNA TGTGCCAGCAGTTACAGGAGCTCTGGAAACACCATATATTTT.

This clonotype has only a few counts. The rearrangement joins TRBV28 to TRBJ2-7; D might be TRBD1 (5 bases). V lost 6 bases and J 0 bases, leaving 15 bases between the germline ends. The germline CDR1 and CDR2 sequences are MDHEN and SYDVKM. The CDR3 sequence is 15 residues long. DNA of the CDR3: TGTGCCAGCAGGAGCCAAGGGGCGTCCTCCTACGAGCAGTACTTC. It yields the protein CASRSQGASSYEQYF.

This clonotype has ten or more counts. The chain couples TRBV7-2 to TRBJ1-2; 8 positions match TRBD1. Germline trimming cut 5 bases from V and 3 bases from J; bases unmatched to any gene: 5. CDR3 length: 14 residues. CDR1 SGHTA and CDR2 FQGNSA come from the germline V gene. DNA for the CDR3: TGTGCCAGCAGCAAGGACAGGGACTACTATGGCTACACCTTC. Residues: CASSKDRDYYGYTF.

This clonotype was seen a few times. The J gene is TRBJ2-7, the V gene TRBV27, with 7 nucleotides matching TRBD1. The CDR3 length is 15 residues. The V and J ends lost 4 bases and 9 bases, in that order; junction bases with no gene match: 15. Germline lookup yields CDR1 MNHEY and CDR2 SMNVEV (reference sequence). For the CDR3, the DNA is TGTGCCAGCAGTTCCCGCGCAGGGGGAGTTTATGGGCAGTACTTC. Translation: CASSSRAGGVYGQYF.

This clonotype turned up a few times. This chain uses TRBV20-1 with TRBJ2-5; tentative D call: TRBD1 (5 bases). V was pared by 5 bases and J by 2 bases, with 9 bases between. This CDR3 spans 12 amino acids. Per germline, CDR1 DFQATT and CDR2 SNEGSKA (reference sequence). CDR3 nucleotides: TGCAGTGCTGCAGGGTGGCAAGAGACCCAGTACTTC. This translates into CSAAGWQETQYF.

The chain employs TRBV5-1 and TRBJ2-7; D possibly uses TRBD1 or TRBD2 (5 bases each). The germline V gene encodes CDR1 SGHRS and CDR2 YFSETQ. The V end lost 5 bases, the J end lost 7 bases, and 10 bases lay between the germline ends. CDR3 length: 11 residues. CDR3 loop: CASRDEGEQYF. The CDR3 nucleotides are TGCGCCAGCAGGGATGAGGGGGAGCAGTACTTC.

By share, this clonotype ranks as medium-sized (0.01 to 0.1%). The chain combines TRBV7-6 with TRBJ1-2; D remains unclear. Germline V gene sequence: CDR1 SGHVS, CDR2 FNYEAQ. The CDR3 is 13 residues long. The V end lost 1 base, the J end lost 3 bases, and 6 bases lay between the germline ends. The CDR3 protein is CASSLGTDYGYTF. The CDR3 DNA reads as TGTGCCAGCAGCTTAGGGACCGACTATGGCTACACCTTC. The full variable domain, completed using reference TRBV7-6 and TRBJ1-2, is GAGVSQSPRYKVTKRGQDVALRCDPISGHVSLYWYRQALGQGPEFLTYFNYEAQQDKSGLPNDRFSAERPEGSISTLTIQRTEQRDSAMYRCASSLGTDYGYTFGSGTRLTVV.

This clonotype was recorded many times. V is TRBV20-1 and J is TRBJ1-5; D perhaps matches TRBD1 (5 bases). Per the germline V gene, CDR1 is DFQATT and CDR2 is SNEGSKA (reference sequence). V lost 0 bases, J lost 7 bases, and 19 bases lay in between. This CDR3 has 16 amino acids. CDR3 nucleotides: TGCAGTGCTAGAGATTGGGCCCAGGGCGAGAGGCAGCCCCAGCATTTT. It yields the protein CSARDWAQGERQPQHF.

This clonotype was seen at least ten times. V usage is TRBV9 and J usage is TRBJ2-7; TRBD2 might be the D (5 bases). Trimming pared 3 bases from V and 7 bases from J, leaving 17 bases between. Germline CDR1 and CDR2: SGDLS and YYNGEE. The CDR3 spans 14 residues. The DNA of the CDR3 is TGTGCCAGCAGCGCTCGCGTAGAGGGCGGAGAGCAGTACTTC. Protein sequence: CASSARVEGGEQYF.

The chain employs TRBV10-2 and TRBJ2-3; 16 nucleotides align to TRBD2. Trimming at V came to 6 bases and at J to 10 bases, leaving 7 bases not matched to a gene. CDR1 WSHSY and CDR2 SAAADI come from the germline V gene. This CDR3 is 15 amino acids long. CDR3 DNA: TGCGCCAGCAGGGAGGGGACTAGCGGGGGGGCCCCGCAGTATTTT. Encoded protein: CASREGTSGGAPQYF.

The V call is TRBV18, the J call TRBJ2-7; 8 positions match TRBD2. Germline V gene data show CDR1 as KGHSH and CDR2 as LQKENI. This CDR3 region has 16 residues. The trim removed 6 bases at V and 3 bases at J, leaving 13 bases unmatched. The CDR3 DNA reads TGTGCCAGCTCGCAAAACCGTGGCGGGGGGTACTACGAGCAGTACTTC. Translated, it gives CASSQNRGGGYYEQYF.

This clonotype was seen at least ten times. The V and J genes are TRBV6-6 and TRBJ2-5, with 7 bases identical to TRBD1. Germline trimming cut 7 bases from V and 3 bases from J; bases unmatched to any gene: 8. The CDR3 has 14 amino acids. The germline V gene has CDR1 MNHNY and CDR2 SVGAGI (reference sequence). The CDR3 spells CASTATGMEETQYF. The CDR3 nucleotides are TGTGCCAGCACCGCGACAGGGATGGAAGAGACCCAGTACTTC.

The chain has TRBV18 and TRBJ2-1; TRBD2 aligns across 8 bases. Per the germline V gene, CDR1 is KGHSH and CDR2 is LQKENI. Unmatched junction bases numbered 6, after V lost 3 bases and J lost 5 bases. The CDR3 is 15 residues long. The CDR3 is CASSPREGLNNEQFF. In DNA, the CDR3 is TGTGCCAGCTCACCCCGGGAGGGCCTGAACAATGAGCAGTTCTTC.

J is TRBJ1-5 and V is TRBV4-3; the D gene is possibly TRBD1 (5 bases). V was trimmed by 1 base and J by 3 bases, leaving 10 bases between them. The CDR3 is 15 residues long. Germline CDR1 LGHNA, CDR2 YSLEER. Here the CDR3 reads CASSQARGFNQPQHF. The CDR3 coding sequence is TGCGCCAGCAGCCAAGCTCGGGGGTTCAATCAGCCCCAGCATTTT.